Below, 29 T cell receptor beta chains from the same sample are listed, as sequenced in a study of CD8+CD57+ T cells in acquired aplastic anemia. Genomic DNA acted as the template from which TCR beta VDJ combination and CDR3 sequence profiling were carried out. A single record per CDR3 protein comes from TCRdb applying MiXCR to the reads. Of about 180,000 distinct CDR3 sequences listed, 48% are singletons. Only patients with CD8+CD57+ cell expansion on flow cytometry were chosen for sequencing. Source material: sorted CD4+, CD8+, or CD8+CD57+ T cells (not recorded which) from PBMCs. The source of these receptors is a human donor with aplastic anemia.

CDR3 in DNA: TGCAGTGCTAGTTGGGACAGAAGGAACACTGAAGCTTTCTTT. As protein: CSASWDRRNTEAFF. This chain uses TRBV20-1 with TRBJ1-1, with 7 bases matching TRBD1. The CDR3 has 14 amino acids. CDR1 is DFQATT, CDR2 SNEGSKA, per germline (reference sequence). J lost 1 base, V lost 3 bases, and 5 bases had no gene match.

This clonotype was seen ten or more times. CDR3: CSARGGLGTQETQYF. CDR3 coding DNA: TGCAGTGCTAGAGGGGGGTTGGGGACCCAAGAGACCCAGTACTTC. This rearrangement joins TRBV20-1 to TRBJ2-5; D could derive from TRBD1 or TRBD2 (5 bases each). This CDR3 has 15 amino acids. Germline assignment: CDR1 DFQATT and CDR2 SNEGSKA (reference sequence). Trimming removed 1 base at V and 1 base at J, with 13 bases between.

To note about this clonotype: In this CDR3 the conserved last residue, phenylalanine or tryptophan, is missing, so a read error is likely. The rearrangement joins TRBV7-2 to TRBJ2-4; D not resolved. The CDR3 is 14 residues long. Trimming cost V 5 bases and J 6 bases, with 14 bases left between them. Germline V gene lookup returns CDR1 SGHTA and CDR2 FQGNSA. The CDR3 here is CASSLMAFPNIQYL. CDR3 sequence (DNA): TGTGCCAGCAGCCTAATGGCATTCCCAAACATTCAGTACCTC.

This clonotype was counted a few times. This chain joins TRBV15 and TRBJ2-5; 7 bases are shared with TRBD1. This CDR3 has 15 amino acids. Germline CDR1 is LNHNV and CDR2 is YYDKDF (reference sequence). V lost 0 bases and J lost 7; bases outside the gene matches: 8. The CDR3 bases are TGTGCCACCAGCAGAGATACGTCGGGACAGTTGACCCAGTACTTC. Encoded protein: CATSRDTSGQLTQYF.

V gene TRBV5-1 combines with J gene TRBJ1-6, with 12 bases lining up with TRBD1. Looked up from germline, CDR1 is SGHRS and CDR2 is YFSETQ. V gave up 4 bases and J gave up 7 bases; unmatched junction bases: 9. The length of the CDR3 is 17 residues. Written as DNA, the CDR3 is TGCGCCAGCAGCCTTGGGGGGACAGGGGGCCCAAATTCACCCCTCCACTTT. This encodes CASSLGGTGGPNSPLHF.

The chain employs TRBV7-2 and TRBJ2-7; 8 bases align to TRBD1. V lost 2 bases, J lost 5 bases, and 5 bases stayed unmatched. Germline values: CDR1 SGHTA, CDR2 FQGNSA. This CDR3 is built from 14 residues. CDR3 nucleotides: TGTGCCAGCAGCTTAAACAGGGGGTTGAACGAGCAGTACTTC. It yields the protein CASSLNRGLNEQYF.

CDR3 sequence (DNA): TGTGCCAGCAGCCCACTCCTAGGCCCCGAAGACCGGTACTTC. Residues: CASSPLLGPEDRYF. The gene calls are TRBV12-3 or TRBV12-4 and TRBJ2-5; no reliable D call. CDR3 size: 14 residues. Trimming removed 6 bases from V and 13 bases from J, with 24 bases in between.

This clonotype has a handful of counts. The chain carries TRBV29-1 and TRBJ2-3; D uncertain. V shed 4 bases and J shed 2 bases, with 13 bases lying between them. The germline CDR1 and CDR2 sequences are SQVTM and ANQGSEA. The CDR3 extends over 14 amino acids. CDR3 nucleotides: TGCAGCGTTGCCAACCCGTACCTCACAGATACGCAGTATTTT. Protein: CSVANPYLTDTQYF.

Concerning this clonotype itself: A much more abundant neighbour one base away suggests this may be a read error. This chain links TRBV29-1 with TRBJ2-4; perhaps D is TRBD1 or TRBD2 (6 bases each). The CDR3 spans 12 residues. Germline V CDR1 and CDR2: SQVTM, ANQGSEA. The germline V and J ends were trimmed by 4 bases and 5 bases, with 9 bases remaining between them. DNA for the CDR3: TGCAGCGTTGGTGGGGGGCAAAACATTCAGTACTTC. The encoded protein is CSVGGGQNIQYF.

V is TRBV24-1 and J is TRBJ1-5; no clear D. Germline V lookup: CDR1 KGHDR, CDR2 SFDVKD. This CDR3 region has 15 residues. With 3 bases removed from V and 5 bases from J, the gap between germline ends came to 13 bases. The CDR3 DNA follows: TGTGCCACCAGTGATAATCACTCAAGGGATCAGCCCCAGCATTTT. Protein: CATSDNHSRDQPQHF.

J is TRBJ2-7 and V is TRBV12-3 or TRBV12-4; D is perhaps TRBD1 or TRBD2 (5 bases each). Trimming pared 3 bases from V and 3 bases from J, leaving 9 bases between. CDR3 length: 13 amino acids. The CDR3 loop is CASSFGTGYEQYF. The CDR3 DNA reads TGTGCCAGCAGTTTTGGGACCGGCTACGAGCAGTACTTC.

This clonotype appeared many times. The chain links TRBV6-1 to TRBJ2-1; D unresolved. Trimming stripped 6 bases from V and 6 bases from J, with 15 bases between. The CDR3 is 14 amino acids. Germline CDR1 MNHNS, CDR2 SASEGT. The CDR3 DNA follows: TGTGCCAGCAGCCTACTGGGCGGATCCAATGAGCAGTTCTTC. It specifies CASSLLGGSNEQFF.

The rearrangement uses TRBV20-1 and TRBJ2-7, with TRBD2 identical over 8 bases. Germline assignment: CDR1 DFQATT and CDR2 SNEGSKA (reference sequence). The CDR3 is made up of 16 amino acids. With V trimmed by 0 bases and J by 6 bases, 13 bases remained unmatched. CDR3 region: CSARDPPVSGIAEQYF. CDR3 nucleotides: TGCAGTGCTAGAGATCCCCCCGTTAGCGGGATTGCCGAGCAGTACTTC.

For this clonotype: A read error may account for a junction end that differs from germline. The genes are TRBV7-3 and TRBJ2-3; D is unclear. Germline loops: CDR1 SGHTA, CDR2 FQGTGA. This CDR3 has 12 residues. CDR3 sequence: CVSSLSTDTQYF. The CDR3 DNA sequence: TGTGTCAGCAGCTTAAGCACAGATACGCAGTATTTT.

This clonotype was observed at least ten times. CDR3 in DNA: TGTGCCAGCAGCAAAATGAGTGTTAACACTGAAGCTTTCTTT. It translates to CASSKMSVNTEAFF. This sequence joins TRBV5-6 and TRBJ1-1; D remains unclear. Trimming pared 4 bases from V and 2 bases from J, leaving 12 bases between. The CDR3 covers 14 residues. CDR1 SGHDT and CDR2 YYEEEE come from the germline V gene.

This clonotype was detected a few times. This chain joins TRBV3-1 and TRBJ1-5; D remains ambiguous. The length of the CDR3 is 15 residues. Germline values: CDR1 LGHDT, CDR2 YNNKEL (reference sequence). Trimming removed 5 bases at V and 3 bases at J, with 14 bases between. The CDR3 sequence is CASSKGRPANQPQHF. For the CDR3, the DNA is TGTGCCAGCAGCAAAGGCCGGCCGGCCAATCAGCCCCAGCATTTT.

The V and J genes are TRBV7-6 and TRBJ2-2; D is uncertain. CDR1 and CDR2 (germline): SGHVS, FNYEAQ. Trimming stripped 5 bases from V and 7 bases from J, with 11 bases between. The CDR3 sequence is 13 residues long. CDR3 loop: CASSLTTYGELFF. The CDR3 nucleotides are TGTGCCAGCAGCCTAACAACCTACGGGGAGCTGTTTTTT.

This chain uses TRBV10-1 with TRBJ2-1, with D hard to call. Germline CDR1 reads WNHNN; CDR2 reads SYGVQD (reference sequence). This CDR3 has 13 amino acids. The V end was cut by 3 bases, the J end by 9 bases, with 12 bases between. The CDR3 region is CASSEREGTEQFF. In DNA form, the CDR3 reads TGCGCCAGCAGTGAACGAGAAGGCACTGAGCAGTTCTTC.

V gene TRBV5-1 combines with J gene TRBJ1-2; 8 positions match TRBD1. V gave up 3 bases and J gave up 4 bases; unmatched junction bases: 2. CDR3 length: 13 amino acids. Germline V CDR1 and CDR2: SGHRS, YFSETQ. The CDR3 loop is CASSYGTGYGYTF. CDR3 coding DNA: TGCGCCAGCAGCTACGGGACAGGCTATGGCTACACCTTC.

This rearrangement joins TRBV19 to TRBJ1-4, with 8 nucleotides matching TRBD1. The CDR3 is 14 amino acids. Germline V gives CDR1 LNHDA, CDR2 SQIVND (reference sequence). Trimming at V came to 5 bases and at J to 8 bases, leaving 7 bases not matched to a gene. As DNA, the CDR3 is TGTGCCAGTAGTGCAGGGGGCGGTGGAGAAAAACTGTTTTTT. Translated: CASSAGGGGEKLFF.

This clonotype was seen more than once but under ten times. The rearrangement joins TRBV20-1 to TRBJ2-5, with TRBD2 identical over 9 bases. J was trimmed by 7 bases and V by 3 bases; bases with no gene match: 12. Germline CDR1 is DFQATT and CDR2 is SNEGSKA (reference sequence). This CDR3 region has 15 residues. The CDR3: CSAREAGGRERTQYF. The CDR3 nucleotides read TGCAGTGCTAGGGAAGCGGGGGGCCGAGAAAGGACCCAGTACTTC.

In regard to this clonotype: A much bigger clone sits one base away, suggesting this may be a read error. This chain uses TRBV20-1 with TRBJ2-3; TRBD2 matches 9 bases. In germline, CDR1 is DFQATT, CDR2 SNEGSKA (reference sequence). CDR3 length: 14 amino acids. J gave up 6 bases and V 5 bases, and 9 bases lay outside the gene matches. The CDR3 sequence is CSAWTGGGADTQYF. CDR3 nucleotides: TGCAGTGCTTGGACTGGCGGGGGGGCCGATACGCAGTATTTT.

This clonotype has more than one count but fewer than ten. The chain couples TRBV7-9 to TRBJ1-6; D perhaps matches TRBD1 (6 bases). CDR1 SEHNR and CDR2 FQNEAQ come from the germline V gene (reference sequence). V shed 1 base and J shed 8 bases, with 12 bases lying between them. This CDR3 has 15 residues. The CDR3 DNA reads TGTGCCAGCAGCTTAGGACAGGAAGAAGATTCACCCCTCCACTTT. Protein: CASSLGQEEDSPLHF.

This clonotype was observed a few times. This chain connects TRBV27 to TRBJ2-5; D unresolved. Looked up from germline, CDR1 is MNHEY and CDR2 is SMNVEV (reference sequence). This CDR3 spans 13 amino acids. V was cut by 3 bases and J by 7 bases, with 12 bases left in between. CDR3 coding DNA: TGTGCCAGCAGTTTCCGATCGCCTGGGACCCAGTACTTC. Translating it yields CASSFRSPGTQYF.

This clonotype was seen repeatedly, ten times or more. The J gene is TRBJ2-7, the V gene TRBV5-6; a possible D gene is TRBD2 (5 bases). V was shortened by 4 bases and J by 0 bases, with 14 bases between the two germline ends. CDR3 length equals 15 residues. Germline V gives CDR1 SGHDT, CDR2 YYEEEE. In nucleotides, the CDR3 is TGTGCCAGCAGCGGAGGTTGGCCTGGCTCCTACGAGCAGTACTTC. It yields the protein CASSGGWPGSYEQYF.

The chain recombines TRBV20-1 with TRBJ1-1; TRBD1 might be the D (5 bases). Germline V gene lookup returns CDR1 DFQATT and CDR2 SNEGSKA (reference sequence). V lost 3 bases, J lost 3 bases, and 14 bases lay in between. This CDR3 contains 14 residues. The CDR3 coding sequence is TGCAGTGCTAGCCCCACAGGATTCGACACTGAAGCTTTCTTT. Amino acids: CSASPTGFDTEAFF.

There are a few counts of this clonotype. The V gene is TRBV6-5, the J gene TRBJ2-7, with D tentatively TRBD1 or TRBD2 (5 bases each). With 2 bases removed from V and 6 bases from J, the gap between germline ends came to 20 bases. Germline values: CDR1 MNHEY, CDR2 SVGAGI. This CDR3 region has 16 residues. For the CDR3, the DNA is TGTGCCAGCAGTTACCAGCCCGGGGCCCCCCCTACCGAGCAGTACTTC. This codes for CASSYQPGAPPTEQYF.

V usage is TRBV9 and J usage is TRBJ2-7, with 9 bases identical to TRBD1. The junction had 6 bases not matched to a gene; V was cut back by 5 bases and J by 0 bases. The CDR3 length is 15 residues. Germline V CDR1 and CDR2: SGDLS, YYNGEE. CDR3 DNA: TGTGCCAGCAGGAAGCCGGGACAGGGCTCCTACGAGCAGTACTTC. Translating gives CASRKPGQGSYEQYF.

The rearrangement links TRBV19 to TRBJ1-3; D is unresolved. This CDR3 is 13 amino acids long. Germline V gives CDR1 LNHDA, CDR2 SQIVND (reference sequence). Trimming cost V 1 base and J 4 bases, with 5 bases left between them. The CDR3 sequence is CASSIVPGNTIYF. CDR3 nucleotide sequence: TGTGCCAGTAGTATAGTTCCGGGAAACACCATATATTTT.